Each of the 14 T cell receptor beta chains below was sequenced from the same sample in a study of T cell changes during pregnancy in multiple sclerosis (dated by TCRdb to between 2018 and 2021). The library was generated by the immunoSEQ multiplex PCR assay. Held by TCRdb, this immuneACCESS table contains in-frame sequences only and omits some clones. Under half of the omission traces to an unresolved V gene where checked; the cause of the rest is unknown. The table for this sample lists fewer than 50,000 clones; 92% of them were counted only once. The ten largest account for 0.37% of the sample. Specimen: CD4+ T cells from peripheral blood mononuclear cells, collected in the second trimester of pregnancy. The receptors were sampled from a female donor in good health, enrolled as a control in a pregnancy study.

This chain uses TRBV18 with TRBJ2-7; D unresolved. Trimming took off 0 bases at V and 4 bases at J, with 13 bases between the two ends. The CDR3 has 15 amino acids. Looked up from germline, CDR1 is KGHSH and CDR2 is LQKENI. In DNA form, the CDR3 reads TGTGCCAGCTCACCACCCTCTTCCCAACTTTACGAGCAGTACTTC. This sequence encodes CASSPPSSQLYEQYF.

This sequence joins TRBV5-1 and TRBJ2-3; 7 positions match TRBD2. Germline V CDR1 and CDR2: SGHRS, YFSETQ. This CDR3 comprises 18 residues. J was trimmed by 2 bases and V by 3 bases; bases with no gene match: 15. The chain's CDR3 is CASSYYGTTPIYTDTQYF. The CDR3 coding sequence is TGCGCCAGCAGCTATTATGGGACTACCCCGATATACACAGATACGCAGTATTTT.

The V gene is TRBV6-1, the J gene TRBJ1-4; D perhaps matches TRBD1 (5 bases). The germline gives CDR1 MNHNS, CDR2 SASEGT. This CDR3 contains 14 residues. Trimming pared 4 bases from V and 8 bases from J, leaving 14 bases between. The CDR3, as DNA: TGTGCCAGCAGTGGGCAGGGTGTTGGCGAAAAACTGTTTTTT. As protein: CASSGQGVGEKLFF.

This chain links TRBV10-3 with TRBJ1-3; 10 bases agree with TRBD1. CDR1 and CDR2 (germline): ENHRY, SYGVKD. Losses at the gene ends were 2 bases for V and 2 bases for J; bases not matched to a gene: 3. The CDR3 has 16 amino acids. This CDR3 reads CAISERTGGTGNTIYF. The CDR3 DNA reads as TGTGCCATCAGTGAGAGGACAGGGGGAACTGGAAACACCATATATTTT.

The DNA of the CDR3 is TGTGCCAGCAGCTTAGAGGGACTATCCTACGAGCAGTACTTC. As protein: CASSLEGLSYEQYF. This chain uses TRBV7-2 with TRBJ2-7; the match to TRBD2 covers 7 bases. Trimming removed 1 base from V and 1 base from J; junction bases left unmatched: 1. Germline loops: CDR1 SGHTA, CDR2 FQGNSA. This CDR3 region has 14 residues. The whole variable domain, remainder taken from reference TRBV7-2 and TRBJ2-7, is GAGVSQSPSNKVTEKGKDVELRCDPISGHTALYWYRQSLGQGLEFLIYFQGNSAPDKSGLPSDRFSAERTGGSVSTLTIQRTQQEDSAVYLCASSLEGLSYEQYFGPGTRLTVT.

The CDR3 sequence: CASTPTGTATYNEQFF. CDR3 in DNA: TGTGCCAGCACTCCGACCGGGACAGCGACCTACAATGAGCAGTTCTTC. The chain uses TRBV27 and TRBJ2-1; 7 bases match TRBD1. The CDR3 sequence is 16 residues long. The V and J ends lost 7 bases and 2 bases, in that order; junction bases with no gene match: 11. Germline CDR1 reads MNHEY; CDR2 reads SMNVEV (reference sequence).

CDR3 in DNA: TGTGCCAGCAGCGCGGGACAGGGGGCCTACAATGAGCAGTTCTTC. Translated, it gives CASSAGQGAYNEQFF. The J gene is TRBJ2-1, the V gene TRBV5-4, with TRBD1 matching over 11 bases. This CDR3 comprises 15 residues. The J segment lost 2 bases and the V segment lost 4 bases, leaving 2 bases of the junction unmatched. The germline CDR1 and CDR2 sequences are SGHNT and YYREEE (reference sequence).

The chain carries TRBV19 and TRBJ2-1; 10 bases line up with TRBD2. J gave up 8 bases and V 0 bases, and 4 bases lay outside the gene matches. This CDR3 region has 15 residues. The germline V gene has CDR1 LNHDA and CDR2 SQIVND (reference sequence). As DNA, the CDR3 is TGTGCCAGTAGTATAGAAGCGGGGGGGCCGCATGAGCAGTTCTTC. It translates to CASSIEAGGPHEQFF.

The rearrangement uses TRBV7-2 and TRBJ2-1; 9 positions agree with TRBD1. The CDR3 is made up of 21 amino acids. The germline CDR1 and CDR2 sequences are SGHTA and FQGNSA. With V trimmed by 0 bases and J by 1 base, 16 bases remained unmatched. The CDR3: CASSLASGRTRGTGSYNEQFF. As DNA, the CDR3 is TGTGCCAGCAGCTTAGCGTCAGGCCGGACTCGGGGGACAGGGTCCTACAATGAGCAGTTCTTC. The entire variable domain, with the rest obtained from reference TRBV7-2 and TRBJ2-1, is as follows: GAGVSQSPSNKVTEKGKDVELRCDPISGHTALYWYRQSLGQGLEFLIYFQGNSAPDKSGLPSDRFSAERTGGSVSTLTIQRTQQEDSAVYLCASSLASGRTRGTGSYNEQFFGPGTRLTVL.

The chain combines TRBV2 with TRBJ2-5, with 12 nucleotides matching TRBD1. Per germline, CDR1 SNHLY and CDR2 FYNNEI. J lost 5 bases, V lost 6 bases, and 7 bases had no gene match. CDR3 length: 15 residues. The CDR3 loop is CASSEPGQGAETQYF. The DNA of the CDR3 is TGTGCCAGCAGCGAGCCGGGACAGGGGGCTGAGACCCAGTACTTC.

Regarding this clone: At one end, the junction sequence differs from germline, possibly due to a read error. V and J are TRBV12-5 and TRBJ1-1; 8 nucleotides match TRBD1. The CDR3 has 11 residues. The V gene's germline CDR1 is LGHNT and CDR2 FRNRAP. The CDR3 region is CASGLGQGTGF. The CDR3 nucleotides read TGTGCTAGTGGTTTGGGCCAGGGGACAGGTTTT.

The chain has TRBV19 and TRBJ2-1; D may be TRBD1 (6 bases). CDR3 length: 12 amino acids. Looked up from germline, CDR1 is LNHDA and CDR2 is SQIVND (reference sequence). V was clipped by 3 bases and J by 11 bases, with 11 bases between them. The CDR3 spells CASSIDRDKQFF. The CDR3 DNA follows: TGTGCCAGTAGTATCGACCGGGACAAGCAGTTCTTC.

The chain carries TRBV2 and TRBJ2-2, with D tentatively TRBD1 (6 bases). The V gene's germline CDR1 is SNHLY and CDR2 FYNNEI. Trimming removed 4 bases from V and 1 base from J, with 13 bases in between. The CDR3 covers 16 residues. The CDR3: CASSVGGTRNTGELFF. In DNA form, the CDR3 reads TGTGCCAGCAGTGTTGGGGGCACCCGGAACACCGGGGAGCTGTTTTTT.

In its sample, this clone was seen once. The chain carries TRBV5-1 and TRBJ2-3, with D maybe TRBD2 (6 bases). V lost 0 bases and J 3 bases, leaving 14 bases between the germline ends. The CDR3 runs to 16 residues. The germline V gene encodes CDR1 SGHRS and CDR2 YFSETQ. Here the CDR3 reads CASSLGSASETDTQYF. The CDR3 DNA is TGCGCCAGCAGCTTGGGGTCTGCTAGCGAAACAGATACGCAGTATTTT.